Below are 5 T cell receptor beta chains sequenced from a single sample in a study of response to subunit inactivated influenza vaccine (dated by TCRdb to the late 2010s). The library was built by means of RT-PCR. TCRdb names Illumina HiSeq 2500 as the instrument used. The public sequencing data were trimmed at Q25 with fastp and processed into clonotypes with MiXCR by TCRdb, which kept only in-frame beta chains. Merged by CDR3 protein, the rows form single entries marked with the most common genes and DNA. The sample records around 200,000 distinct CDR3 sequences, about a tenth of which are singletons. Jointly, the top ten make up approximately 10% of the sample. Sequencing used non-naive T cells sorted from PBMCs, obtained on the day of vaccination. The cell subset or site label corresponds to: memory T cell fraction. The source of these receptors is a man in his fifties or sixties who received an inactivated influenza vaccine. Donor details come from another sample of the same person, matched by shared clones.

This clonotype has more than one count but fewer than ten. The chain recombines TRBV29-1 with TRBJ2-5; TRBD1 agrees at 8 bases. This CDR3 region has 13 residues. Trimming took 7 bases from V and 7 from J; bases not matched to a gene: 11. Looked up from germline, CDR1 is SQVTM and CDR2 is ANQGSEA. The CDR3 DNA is TGCAGCGGTTACGATCAGGGGGCCGGGACCCAGTACTTC. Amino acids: CSGYDQGAGTQYF.

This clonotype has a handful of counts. CDR3 region: CASSPTGWGTGNTIYF. The CDR3 region has the DNA TGTGCCAGCAGCCCTACAGGGTGGGGGACTGGAAACACCATATATTTT. V and J are TRBV3-1 and TRBJ1-3, with a weak D call TRBD1 (6 bases). Germline V gene data show CDR1 as LGHDT and CDR2 as YNNKEL (reference sequence). V lost 4 bases and J 2 bases, leaving 15 bases between the germline ends. CDR3 length: 16 residues.

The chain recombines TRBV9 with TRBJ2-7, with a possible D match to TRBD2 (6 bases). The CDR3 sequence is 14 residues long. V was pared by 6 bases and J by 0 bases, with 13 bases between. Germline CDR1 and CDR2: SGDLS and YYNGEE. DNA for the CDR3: TGTGCCAGCACCCCGGGACTTAACTCCTACGAGCAGTACTTC. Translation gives CASTPGLNSYEQYF.

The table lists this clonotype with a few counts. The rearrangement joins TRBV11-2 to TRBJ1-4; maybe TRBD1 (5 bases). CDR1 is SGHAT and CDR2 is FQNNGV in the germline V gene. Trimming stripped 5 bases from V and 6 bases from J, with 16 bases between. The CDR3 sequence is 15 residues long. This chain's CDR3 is CASSTLQGRDEKLFF. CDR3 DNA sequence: TGTGCCAGCAGCACGCTCCAGGGCCGGGATGAAAAACTGTTTTTT.

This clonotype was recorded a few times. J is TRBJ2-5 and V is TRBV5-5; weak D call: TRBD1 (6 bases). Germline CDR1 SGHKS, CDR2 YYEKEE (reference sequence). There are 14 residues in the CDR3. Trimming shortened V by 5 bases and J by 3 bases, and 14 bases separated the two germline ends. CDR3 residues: CASRLQGREETQYF. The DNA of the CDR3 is TGTGCCAGCAGGCTCCAGGGGAGAGAAGAGACCCAGTACTTC. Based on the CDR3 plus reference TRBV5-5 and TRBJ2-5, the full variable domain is DAGVTQSPTHLIKTRGQQVTLRCSPISGHKSVSWYQQVLGQGPQFIFQYYEKEERGRGNFPDRFSARQFPNYSSELNVNALLLGDSALYLCASRLQGREETQYFGPGTRLLVL.